These 12 T cell receptor beta chains came from one sample sequenced in a study of T cell repertoires in ileal Crohn's disease. The repertoire was sequenced with immunoSEQ multiplex PCR; TCRdb's copy has only in-frame clones and lacks some. The repertoire has about 5,300 clones, 75% to 85% of them found once; the top ten carry around 15%. The source material was ileal tissue. The receptor set was obtained from an adult with Crohn's disease.

This chain links TRBV7-3 with TRBJ2-7, with D uncertain. V gave up 4 bases and J gave up 6 bases, with 16 bases separating them. Germline V gene data show CDR1 as SGHTA and CDR2 as FQGTGA. The CDR3 has 14 amino acids. The CDR3 sequence is CASSSVGFRSEQYF. The CDR3 coding sequence is TGTGCCAGCAGCTCGGTGGGCTTCCGAAGCGAGCAGTACTTC.

This chain connects TRBV5-1 to TRBJ1-1; possibly TRBD1 for D (6 bases). V was cut by 4 bases and J by 1 base, with 11 bases left in between. This CDR3 has 14 residues. Germline V gene sequence: CDR1 SGHRS, CDR2 YFSETQ. The CDR3 region is CASSQQGTNTEAFF. DNA for the CDR3: TGCGCCAGCAGCCAACAGGGTACGAACACTGAAGCTTTCTTT.

This chain connects TRBV28 to TRBJ2-7; D unresolved. V lost 5 bases and J 0 bases, leaving 11 bases between the germline ends. Germline values: CDR1 MDHEN, CDR2 SYDVKM. The CDR3 has 14 residues. The CDR3: CASSPFKGSYEQYF. CDR3 nucleotide sequence: TGTGCCAGCAGTCCCTTCAAAGGCTCCTACGAGCAGTACTTC.

V usage is TRBV11-1 and J usage is TRBJ1-2; D is ambiguous. V was cut by 5 bases and J by 2 bases, with 9 bases left in between. Germline CDR1 and CDR2: SGHAT and FQDESV (reference sequence). The CDR3 is 13 residues long. Here the CDR3 reads CASSPGRNYGYTF. In DNA form, the CDR3 reads TGTGCCAGCAGCCCGGGCAGGAACTATGGCTACACCTTC.

The CDR3 bases are TGTGCCAGCACCCCCGGGGGGGATGCCTATGGCTACACCTTC. Amino acid sequence: CASTPGGDAYGYTF. The chain joins TRBV28 to TRBJ1-2; D is perhaps TRBD1 (5 bases). The CDR3 runs 14 residues. CDR1 is MDHEN and CDR2 is SYDVKM in the germline V gene. V gave up 7 bases and J gave up 4 bases, with 16 bases separating them.

This chain uses TRBV5-1 with TRBJ2-1; 13 bases match TRBD2. The V segment lost 2 bases and the J segment 2 bases; nucleotides outside the gene matches: 7. This CDR3 is built from 18 residues. CDR1 and CDR2 (germline): SGHRS, YFSETQ. CDR3 DNA: TGCGCCAGCAGCTTCGGGACTAGCGGGAAATCGACCTACAATGAGCAGTTCTTC. Translating gives CASSFGTSGKSTYNEQFF. Full variable domain (missing parts from reference TRBV5-1 and TRBJ2-1): KAGVTQTPRYLIKTRGQQVTLSCSPISGHRSVSWYQQTPGQGLQFLFEYFSETQRNKGNFPGRFSGRQFSNSRSEMNVSTLELGDSALYLCASSFGTSGKSTYNEQFFGPGTRLTVL.

The chain couples TRBV6-1 to TRBJ2-2; either TRBD1 or TRBD2 may supply D (6 bases each). V was cut by 6 bases and J by 1 base, with 12 bases left in between. Germline V lookup: CDR1 MNHNS, CDR2 SASEGT. The CDR3 is made up of 15 amino acids. In DNA form, the CDR3 reads TGTGCCAGCAGCGCGGGACACGTGAACACCGGGGAGCTGTTTTTT. This codes for CASSAGHVNTGELFF.

The V and J genes are TRBV9 and TRBJ2-1; 9 bases map to TRBD2. After removal of 5 bases from V and 4 bases from J, the junction contained 4 bases not matched to a gene. The CDR3 has 14 amino acids. Germline CDR1 and CDR2: SGDLS and YYNGEE. CDR3 sequence (DNA): TGTGCCAGCAGTCTGGCGGGAGGGTACAATGAGCAGTTCTTC. Amino acids: CASSLAGGYNEQFF. Together with reference TRBV9 and TRBJ2-1, the CDR3 gives the full variable domain: DSGVTQTPKHLITATGQRVTLRCSPRSGDLSVYWYQQSLDQGLQFLIQYYNGEERAKGNILERFSAQQFPDLHSELNLSSLELGDSALYFCASSLAGGYNEQFFGPGTRLTVL.

The chain links TRBV9 to TRBJ1-2, with D uncertain. Trimming shortened V by 0 bases and J by 1 base, and 10 bases separated the two germline ends. The CDR3 covers 15 residues. From germline, CDR1 is SGDLS and CDR2 YYNGEE. The CDR3 is CASSVEGDINYGYTF. In nucleotides, the CDR3 is TGTGCCAGCAGCGTAGAAGGTGATATTAACTATGGCTACACCTTC. The full variable domain, completed using reference TRBV9 and TRBJ1-2, is DSGVTQTPKHLITATGQRVTLRCSPRSGDLSVYWYQQSLDQGLQFLIQYYNGEERAKGNILERFSAQQFPDLHSELNLSSLELGDSALYFCASSVEGDINYGYTFGSGTRLTVV.

The V gene is TRBV4-1, the J gene TRBJ2-7; the match to TRBD2 covers 7 bases. Germline V gene sequence: CDR1 MGHRA, CDR2 YSYEKL. CDR3 length: 18 residues. The trim removed 1 base at V and 4 bases at J, leaving 16 bases unmatched. The CDR3, as DNA: TGCGCCAGCAGCCAAGCAGTGGGAGGGCAGATTAAGGATTACGAGCAGTACTTC. Its translation: CASSQAVGGQIKDYEQYF.

The chain couples TRBV4-3 to TRBJ2-7; 7 bases map to TRBD1. This CDR3 comprises 17 residues. V lost 3 bases and J lost 0; bases outside the gene matches: 11. Germline CDR1 LGHNA, CDR2 YSLEER. The CDR3 bases are TGCGCCAGCAGCCAGACCCCAATACAGGGGCGCTCCTACGAGCAGTACTTC. It is translated as CASSQTPIQGRSYEQYF.

The chain joins TRBV30 to TRBJ1-2, with D perhaps matching TRBD1 (6 bases). Germline values: CDR1 GTSNPN, CDR2 SVGIG (reference sequence). Between the trimmed V and J ends, which lost 1 base and 3 bases, there was a span of 15 bases. The CDR3 sequence is 15 residues long. For the CDR3, the DNA is TGTGCCTGGAGTGCTCTACAGGGACAACACTATGGCTACACCTTC. It specifies CAWSALQGQHYGYTF.